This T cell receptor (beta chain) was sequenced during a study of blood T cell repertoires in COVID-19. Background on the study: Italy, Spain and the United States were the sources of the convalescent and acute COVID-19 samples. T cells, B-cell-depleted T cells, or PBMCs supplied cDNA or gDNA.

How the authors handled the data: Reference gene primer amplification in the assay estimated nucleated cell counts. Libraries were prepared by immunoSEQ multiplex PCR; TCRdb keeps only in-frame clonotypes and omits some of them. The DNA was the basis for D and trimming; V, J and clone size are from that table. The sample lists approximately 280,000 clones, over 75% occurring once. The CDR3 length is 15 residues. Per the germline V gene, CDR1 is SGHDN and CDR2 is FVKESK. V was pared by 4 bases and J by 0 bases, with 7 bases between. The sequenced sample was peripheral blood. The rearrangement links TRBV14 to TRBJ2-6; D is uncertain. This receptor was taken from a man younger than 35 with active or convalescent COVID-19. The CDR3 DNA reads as TGTGCCAGCAGCCCCTGGCCCTCTGGGGCCAACGTCCTGACTTTC. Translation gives CASSPWPSGANVLTF.